The rows below give T cell receptor beta chains drawn from one sample of a study of shared clonotypes between healthy human individuals. Clones were sequenced by immunoSEQ multiplex PCR, and TCRdb holds only the in-frame ones, with some missing. The sample has more than 2 million clones; about 94% are singletons. Sample: naive CD8+ T cells from PBMCs. The source of these receptors is a man younger than 35 in good health. Some clones in this sample may be carry-over from other donors' samples. The CDR3 runs from the conserved cysteine through the conserved F or W. The order of the fields is clone size, D gene, J gene, V gene, CDR3 DNA, CDR3 protein. A D gene is named only where the DNA matches it firmly. Only some rows state a clone size, as once, few, many or a class for expanded clones.

.,TRBD2,TRBJ2-1,TRBV15,TGTGCCACCAGCAGAGAATTAGGACTAGCGGGAGGGTGGAATGAGCAGTTCTTC,CATSRELGLAGGWNEQFF
.,TRBD1,TRBJ2-3,TRBV10-2,TGCGCCAGCAGTGTCCTATGGGGGACAGCCTCCACAGATACGCAGTATTTT,CASSVLWGTASTDTQYF
.,TRBD1,TRBJ2-2,TRBV10-3,TGTGCCATCAGTGACAGGACAGGCCCGAACACCGGGGAGCTGTTTTTT,CAISDRTGPNTGELFF
.,.,TRBJ2-2,TRBV19,TGTGCCAGTAGTATTTTCCCCGGGGAGCTGTTTTTT,CASSIFPGELFF
once,.,TRBJ1-2,TRBV27,TGTGCCAGCAGTTTTGTGGGGGCGCATGGCTACACCTTC,CASSFVGAHGYTF
once,.,TRBJ2-1,TRBV27,TGTGCCAGCAGTTTGAGCGGCTCCTACAATGAGCAGTTCTTC,CASSLSGSYNEQFF
.,TRBD1,TRBJ2-5,TRBV11-2,TGTGCCAGCAGCCCTGGGACAGGGTTGGAGACCCAGTACTTC,CASSPGTGLETQYF
.,.,TRBJ2-7,TRBV27,TGTGCCAGCAGTACCCTGCAGGGGAGCGAGCAGTACTTC,CASSTLQGSEQYF
.,.,TRBJ2-5,TRBV9,TGTGCCAGCAGCGTATGGGGGTCCCCCCGAGAGACCCAGTACTTC,CASSVWGSPRETQYF
.,.,TRBJ1-5,TRBV27,TGTGCCAGCAGTAGAGGCGGAGGGAATCAGCCCCAGCATTTT,CASSRGGGNQPQHF
.,.,TRBJ1-5,TRBV7-9,TGTGCCAGCAGCTTCGGGGGGCTAGCGAATCAGCCCCAGCATTTT,CASSFGGLANQPQHF
.,TRBD1,TRBJ2-3,TRBV9,TGTGCCAGCACCCGGACAGGGGGCACAGATACGCAGTATTTT,CASTRTGGTDTQYF
.,.,TRBJ2-1,TRBV7-9,TGTGCCAGCAGCGGACTTTTGGGGGGCGGGTACAATGAGCAGTTCTTC,CASSGLLGGGYNEQFF
.,TRBD1,TRBJ2-2,TRBV27,TGTGCCAGCAGTTTGATTACCACTGGACCGGGACAGACGACCGGGGAGCTGTTTTTT,CASSLITTGPGQTTGELFF
.,TRBD2,TRBJ2-7,TRBV9,TGTGCCAGCAGCGTAGCTAGCGGGAGGGCCCCGCGCGAGCAGTACTTC,CASSVASGRAPREQYF
.,.,TRBJ2-1,TRBV19,TGTGCCAGTAGTATAGGGCTACTTAATGAGCAGTTCTTC,CASSIGLLNEQFF
.,.,TRBJ1-5,TRBV7-3,TGTGCCAGCAGCTTTCCGTTGGGGCTTACTCAGCCCCAGCATTTT,CASSFPLGLTQPQHF
.,TRBD1,TRBJ2-7,TRBV28,TGTGCCAGCAGCCCCGGGACAGCAGACGACTACGAGCAGTACTTC,CASSPGTADDYEQYF
.,TRBD1,TRBJ2-5,TRBV19,TGTGCCAGTAGTATAATTCGGGACAGGGCGGAGACCCAGTACTTC,CASSIIRDRAETQYF
.,.,TRBJ2-1,TRBV27,TGTGCCAGCAGTTTTTCGGCAGGGTGGGATGAGCAGTTCTTC,CASSFSAGWDEQFF
.,TRBD2,TRBJ2-2,TRBV6-6,TGTGCCAGCAGTTGGCTAGCGGACTACAACACCGGGGAGCTGTTTTTT,CASSWLADYNTGELFF
.,TRBD2,TRBJ2-5,TRBV9,TGTGCCAGCGCCGGCGGGGGTTCCCAAGAGACCCAGTACTTC,CASAGGGSQETQYF
.,.,TRBJ2-1,TRBV6-1,TGTGCCAGCAGTGGACGTTTAAACAATGAGCAGTTCTTC,CASSGRLNNEQFF
.,.,TRBJ2-7,TRBV9,TGTGCCAGCAGCGTAGGTGGTGGGGGGTACGAGCAGTACTTC,CASSVGGGGYEQYF
.,.,TRBJ2-2,TRBV6-5,TGTGCCAGCAAGCCCCGGACCCCAACCGGGGAGCTGTTTTTT,CASKPRTPTGELFF
.,TRBD2,TRBJ2-7,TRBV7-9,TGTGCCAGCAGCCCGAGCAGCGGGAGCTCGACCTACGAGCAGTACTTC,CASSPSSGSSTYEQYF
.,.,TRBJ2-7,TRBV5-1,TGCGCCAGCAGCTTGCGGACTCTTACCTACGAGCAGTACTTC,CASSLRTLTYEQYF
.,TRBD2,TRBJ2-1,TRBV6-5,TGTGCCAGCAGTACCGGGACTAGCGAGCAGTTCTTC,CASSTGTSEQFF
.,.,TRBJ2-3,TRBV14,TGTGCCAGCAGCCCAGAAGCGTTCACAGATACGCAGTATTTT,CASSPEAFTDTQYF
.,TRBD2,TRBJ2-5,TRBV30,TGTGCCTGGAGTCGGACTAGCTCCCTCCTGTGGGAGACCCAGTACTTC,CAWSRTSSLLWETQYF
.,.,TRBJ2-1,TRBV13,TGTGCCAGCAGCCCCGGTCCTTCCTACCTAGGCAATGAGCAGTTCTTC,CASSPGPSYLGNEQFF
.,.,TRBJ2-7,TRBV5-1,TGCGCCAGCAGCCCCGGCTACGAGCAGTACTTC,CASSPGYEQYF
.,TRBD1,TRBJ2-5,TRBV29-1,TGCAGCGCTCCGGGACAGGTCCCCTCCGAGACCCAGTACTTC,CSAPGQVPSETQYF
.,.,TRBJ2-4,TRBV28,TGTGCCACTAACGTCGGCACCGAACTAGCCAAAAACATTCAGTACTTC,CATNVGTELAKNIQYF
.,TRBD2,TRBJ2-7,TRBV29-1,TGCAGCGTCGGGGCGGGGACTAGCGGGTTCTACGAGCAGTACTTC,CSVGAGTSGFYEQYF
.,.,TRBJ1-5,TRBV5-6,TGTGCCAGCAGCTTGGCGGGGGCAGGGCGGCAGCCCCAGCATTTT,CASSLAGAGRQPQHF
.,.,TRBJ1-4,TRBV5-6,TGTGCCAGCTCGGATGCAACTAATGAAAAACTGTTTTTT,CASSDATNEKLFF
.,.,TRBJ1-2,TRBV10-3,TGTGCCATCAGTCGGCATGGAGTTGACTATGGCTACACCTTC,CAISRHGVDYGYTF
once,.,TRBJ2-1,TRBV7-8,TGTGCCAGCAGCTTAGCGCCTGAGGGGGTCAATGAGCAGTTCTTC,CASSLAPEGVNEQFF
.,TRBD2,TRBJ2-7,TRBV9,TGTGCCAGCAGCGCGGGGGGACCCAACTCCTACGAGCAGTACTTC,CASSAGGPNSYEQYF
.,TRBD1,TRBJ1-4,TRBV18,TGTGCCAGCTCACCAGGTCGATTCGGGACAGACTCAGAAAAACTGTTTTTT,CASSPGRFGTDSEKLFF